Sequencing of this T cell receptor beta chain was carried out in a study of shared clonotypes between healthy human individuals (dated by TCRdb to 2020 to 2021). Looking at the study overall: Two women and a few men aged 18 to 49 years were included in the cohort. For each donor, CD4 naive and CD4 memory were each given three plates, CD8 naive was given two plates, and CD8 memory was given one plate. To estimate repertoire size and how much clonotype sharing occurs between individuals, the study deeply sequenced the blood TCR repertoires of about 5 healthy adults. To increase sequencing depth and limit assay-specific biases, different laboratories used diverse techniques to prepare libraries and sequence TCR repertoires. Between about 0.85 and 9.5 billion PBMCs per donor were obtained by leukapheresis.

General conclusions and limits of the study: Sampling was restricted to blood, and TCR repertoires in tissues likely differ from the TCR repertoires found in blood. Because the study included only a small number of donors, the genetic and exposure-history diversity represented was limited. Clonotypes shared by all four sorted-subset donors showed higher generation probabilities than non-shared clonotypes. Naive subsets generally had larger estimated clonotype richness than memory subsets. Pairwise subsampling indicated that sequencing depth was expected to affect the degree of clonotype sharing among donors. Even with the large sequencing depth, rarefaction of the sorted-subset datasets indicated that sequencing was incomplete. Approximately 5% of naive CD4, approximately 3.7% of naive CD8, approximately 2% of memory CD4, and 0.4% of memory CD8 clonotypes were shared across a few donors.

Donors were healthy HIV-negative adults with no recently reported acute infections or vaccinations. Only Caucasian adults living in Nashville, Tennessee, USA were represented among the donors. CD4+ T cells were enriched through magnetic negative selection, after which naive cells were positively selected on CD45RA and the remaining negative fraction served as the memory subset. Blood was obtained by leukapheresis, after which PBMCs were separated by Ficoll-Histopaque density gradient centrifugation and cryopreserved in liquid nitrogen vapor phase. Purity and quantity of every magnetically sorted T cell population were checked by analytical flow cytometry. Genomic DNA was isolated from every sorted fraction and measured by UV absorbance on a Nanodrop 2000c. Details on this clone: Its target antigen remains unknown. No base qualities exist here, and no much larger clone lies one base off it.

The CDR3, cysteine through phenylalanine, is 14 amino acids long. CDR3 DNA only is kept here, 42 bases in frame from base 1. CDR1 and CDR2 are read off the germline V gene as SGHAT and FQNNGV. The junction shows trimming of 5 bases on V and 8 bases on J, plus 13 bases between the germline ends. Using the deep immunoSEQ assay, TCR CDR3 regions were amplified from genomic DNA by multiplex PCR. Extracted genomic DNA from each cell subset was spread evenly across all wells of several immunoSEQ 96-well plates, with each plate serving as a replicate. For sorted subsets, approximately 0.2 ug of genomic DNA, equivalent to 25,000 to 30,000 T cell genomes, went into each replicate PCR. Purified libraries were quantified with a Qubit 3.0 fluorometer, sized on a Bioanalyzer 2100, and re-quantified with the KAPA Library Quantification kit. Each immunoSEQ 96-well plate was sequenced on its own single-read 150-cycle Illumina NextSeq 550 flow cell. Per the original workflow: The immunoSEQ output contained only junctional sequences without quality scores, so filtering could not match that applied to full-length reads. To assign V/J genes and CDR3, sequences were annotated against IMGT germline references using PyIR, a Python wrapper for IgBLAST v1.9. Reads were filtered out if the reads had weak V/J assignments (E-value above 1e-6), no CDR3, stop codons, out-of-frame junctions, or ambiguous translated residues. V3J clonotypes were defined as sequences sharing an identical inferred V gene, J gene, and CDR3 amino acid sequence. Percentage overlap between repertoires was calculated by dividing the number of shared unique clonotypes by the size of the smaller repertoire. RTK rarefaction, the Chao1 estimator, and Recon v2.1 estimates of unobserved clonotypes were used to assess repertoire richness. Generation probabilities for all TCRbeta clonotypes obtained by the gDNA method from four donors were computed using OLGA. Drawn from immuneACCESS, this table holds only the in-frame rearrangements with V and J called that TCRdb kept. Clones are partly lost; checked studies trace under half to an unresolved V gene and leave the rest unexplained. V, J and clone size are taken as reported in that table, and D and trimming were inferred from the DNA itself. The sample has some 2.4 million clones on record, 80% to 95% of them singletons. The ten largest clones capture 0.36% of the sample.

The clonotype originates from a man between 18 and 29 years old in good health. Some clones in this sample may be carry-over from other donors' samples. The sequence links TRBV11-2 to TRBJ1-6; a confident D gene designation cannot be given. Sequencing used naive CD4+ T cells from PBMCs. What the cell subset or site label conveys for this sample: CD45RA+ positively selected. The CDR3 region reads CASSPSDGYSPLHF. The nucleotide sequence is TGTGCCAGCAGCCCTAGTGACGGGTATTCACCCCTCCACTTT.